This T cell receptor (beta chain) originates from a study of T cell repertoires in cytomegalovirus infection. TCRdb re-called the reads with MiXCR, one entry per CDR3 protein. The table shows some 120,000 distinct CDR3 sequences, with around 10% occurring only once. This clonotype was detected many times. The antigen is unknown. This TCR derives from a human donor in good health (CMV status not recorded). Some clones in this sample may be carry-over from other donors' samples. Sequences were obtained from PBMCs, sequenced either directly or after in vitro stimulation (not recorded which).

CDR3 protein: CASSSHAGLGTDTQYF. In DNA form, the CDR3 reads TGTGCCAGCAGCTCCCACGCAGGGTTAGGAACAGATACGCAGTATTTT. V is TRBV7-2 and J is TRBJ2-3; a weak D match, TRBD1 (5 bases). The ends were cut back, 4 bases at V and 3 bases at J, with 17 bases in the middle. The CDR3 has 16 amino acids. CDR1 is SGHTA, CDR2 FQGNSA, per germline. The variable domain in full, completed from reference TRBV7-2 and TRBJ2-3, reads GAGVSQSPSNKVTEKGKDVELRCDPISGHTALYWYRQSLGQGLEFLIYFQGNSAPDKSGLPSDRFSAERTGGSVSTLTIQRTQQEDSAVYLCASSSHAGLGTDTQYFGPGTRLTVL.